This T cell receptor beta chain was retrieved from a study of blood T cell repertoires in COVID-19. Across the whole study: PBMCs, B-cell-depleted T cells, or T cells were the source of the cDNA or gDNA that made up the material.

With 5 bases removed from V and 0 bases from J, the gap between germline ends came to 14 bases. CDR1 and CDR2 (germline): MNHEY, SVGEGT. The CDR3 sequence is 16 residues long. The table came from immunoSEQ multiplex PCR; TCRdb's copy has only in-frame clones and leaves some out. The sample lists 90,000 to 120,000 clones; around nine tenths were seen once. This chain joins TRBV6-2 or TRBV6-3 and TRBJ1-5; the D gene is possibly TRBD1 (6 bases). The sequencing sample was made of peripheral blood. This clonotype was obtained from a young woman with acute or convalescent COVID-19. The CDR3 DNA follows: TGTGCCAGCAGTCACGAGGGGGTTTATAGCAATCAGCCCCAGCATTTT. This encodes CASSHEGVYSNQPQHF.